This T cell receptor (beta chain) originates from a study of cytomegalovirus exposure and HLA in healthy donors. V trimming: 2 bases; J trimming: 4 bases; junction bases outside the gene matches: 1. Germline V gene lookup returns CDR1 SGDLS and CDR2 YYNGEE. The CDR3 spans 15 residues. Turning to this clone: The antigen is undetermined.

The PCR was carried out with 60 Vbeta primers and 13 Jbeta primers. Original methodology: About 11 million shared chains were among the roughly 80 million unique TCR beta chains that a later analysis counted. The table came from immunoSEQ multiplex PCR; TCRdb's copy has only in-frame clones and leaves some out. D and trimming were read from the DNA, whereas the V and J calls and clone size are those reported in that table. The sample comprises some 110,000 clones, approximately 70% of which are singletons, and about 9% rests with the top ten. Study-wide points: The authors later linked a missense DCLRE1C variant to TCR beta V- and J-gene trimming.

The chain has TRBV9 and TRBJ2-1, with 12 bases lining up with TRBD2. This receptor was identified in a man aged 30-40 years in good health and CMV-seropositive. Sequencing was carried out using PBMCs. CDR3 in DNA: TGTGCCAGCAGCGTCCTAGCGGGGGGGTACAATGAGCAGTTCTTC. Translated, it gives CASSVLAGGYNEQFF.